Each of the 26 T cell receptor beta chains below was sequenced from the same sample in a study of high-grade serous ovarian cancer treatment subgroups. The tumor samples were collected prior to definitive surgery or chemotherapy. Sequencing used immunoSEQ multiplex PCR; TCRdb keeps in-frame clones, though not all of them. The sample lists under 30,000 clones, under 90% seen once, with under 2.5% in the top ten. The sequencing sample was made of tumor tissue. These receptors were taken from a human donor with high-grade serous ovarian cancer.

The V call is TRBV19, the J call TRBJ2-1; the D gene is possibly TRBD2 (6 bases). V was trimmed by 5 bases and J by 15 bases, leaving 20 bases between them. Germline V gene lookup returns CDR1 LNHDA and CDR2 SQIVND (reference sequence). The CDR3 sequence is 13 residues long. The CDR3, as DNA: TGTGCCAGTAGTGCCTCTGCAGCCGCGGGGCCGTTCTTC. Its protein product is CASSASAAAGPFF. Filled out from reference TRBV19 and TRBJ2-1, the complete variable domain reads DGGITQSPKYLFRKEGQNVTLSCEQNLNHDAMYWYRQDPGQGLRLIYYSQIVNDFQKGDIAEGYSVSREKKESFPLTVTSAQKNPTAFYLCASSASAAAGPFFGPGTRLTVL.

V gene TRBV19 combines with J gene TRBJ2-7; D is possibly TRBD1 (5 bases). This CDR3 comprises 16 residues. V was clipped by 5 bases and J by 0 bases, with 17 bases between them. Looked up from germline, CDR1 is LNHDA and CDR2 is SQIVND (reference sequence). CDR3 nucleotides: TGTGCCAGTAGTCCCGATTCTGTCACAGGCTCCTACGAGCAGTACTTC. This gives the protein CASSPDSVTGSYEQYF.

The chain combines TRBV28 with TRBJ2-1; D is ambiguous. Germline V gives CDR1 MDHEN, CDR2 SYDVKM. The CDR3 spans 14 residues. V was trimmed by 7 bases and J by 1 base, leaving 11 bases between them. The CDR3 nucleotides are TGTGCCAGCATCCCTTTAGCTTCCTACAATGAGCAGTTCTTC. It translates to CASIPLASYNEQFF.

This rearrangement joins TRBV15 to TRBJ2-4; the D call may be TRBD1 or TRBD2 (5 bases each). Germline CDR1 reads LNHNV; CDR2 reads YYDKDF (reference sequence). Trimming removed 0 bases at V and 10 bases at J, with 13 bases between. The CDR3 has 14 residues. This CDR3 is CATSRDRQGAIQYF. The CDR3 DNA follows: TGTGCCACCAGCAGAGATCGGCAGGGAGCGATTCAGTACTTC.

V is TRBV6-1 and J is TRBJ2-3, with a tentative D call TRBD2 (5 bases). V was shortened by 4 bases and J by 2 bases, with 10 bases between the two germline ends. CDR1 and CDR2 from the germline V gene are MNHNS and SASEGT. The length of the CDR3 is 14 residues. CDR3 bases: TGTGCCAGCAGTGTCAGGACTCTCACAGATACGCAGTATTTT. Protein sequence: CASSVRTLTDTQYF.

The chain has TRBV6-6 and TRBJ2-7, with D perhaps matching TRBD2 (5 bases). Trimming left V 2 bases short and J 4 bases short, with 12 bases between. Germline V CDR1 and CDR2: MNHNY, SVGAGI (reference sequence). This CDR3 has 14 amino acids. CDR3 DNA sequence: TGTGCCAGCAGTTACGGGAGTACGGGATACGAGCAGTACTTC. It specifies CASSYGSTGYEQYF.

The chain employs TRBV29-1 and TRBJ2-1; 13 positions match TRBD2. The V gene end was trimmed by 3 bases and the J gene end by 5 bases; junction bases not matched to a gene: 4. This CDR3 spans 15 amino acids. The germline CDR1 and CDR2 sequences are SQVTM and ANQGSEA. As DNA, the CDR3 is TGCAGCGTTGACCCCGGACTAGCGGGAGACAATGAGCAGTTCTTC. Amino acids: CSVDPGLAGDNEQFF.

This clone was detected only once. The chain has TRBV7-9 and TRBJ2-5; TRBD1 matches 7 bases. There are 19 residues in the CDR3. V trimming: 5 bases; J trimming: 0 bases; junction bases outside the gene matches: 18. The germline gives CDR1 SEHNR, CDR2 FQNEAQ (reference sequence). CDR3 in amino acids: CASSLRRKSGTVYQETQYF. The CDR3, as DNA: TGTGCCAGCAGCCTACGGAGAAAGTCCGGGACAGTCTACCAAGAGACCCAGTACTTC.

The chain links TRBV19 to TRBJ2-2; tentatively, D is TRBD1 (6 bases). The CDR3 is 16 amino acids. From germline, CDR1 is LNHDA and CDR2 SQIVND (reference sequence). Trimming removed 4 bases at V and 5 bases at J, with 17 bases between. In DNA, the CDR3 is TGTGCCAGTAGTACCGGGACAAGGATAGAAACCGGGGAGCTGTTTTTT. Its translation is CASSTGTRIETGELFF.

The chain uses TRBV28 and TRBJ1-1; D gene uncertain. The CDR3 extends over 14 amino acids. The ends were cut back, 4 bases at V and 5 bases at J, with 14 bases in the middle. Germline CDR1 reads MDHEN; CDR2 reads SYDVKM. CDR3 residues: CASSYRGGGTEAFF. The CDR3 coding sequence is TGTGCCAGCAGTTACCGGGGAGGCGGGACTGAAGCTTTCTTT. Based on the CDR3 plus reference TRBV28 and TRBJ1-1, the full variable domain is DVKVTQSSRYLVKRTGEKVFLECVQDMDHENMFWYRQDPGLGLRLIYFSYDVKMKEKGDIPEGYSVSREKKERFSLILESASTNQTSMYLCASSYRGGGTEAFFGQGTRLTVV.

The chain uses TRBV27 and TRBJ2-1, with TRBD2 matching over 10 bases. In germline, CDR1 is MNHEY, CDR2 SMNVEV (reference sequence). With V trimmed by 3 bases and J by 14 bases, 7 bases remained unmatched. This CDR3 spans 13 amino acids. The DNA of the CDR3 is TGTGCCAGCAGTTTCGACGTAGCGGGAGGAGAGTTCTTC. It yields the protein CASSFDVAGGEFF.

The J gene is TRBJ1-1, the V gene TRBV30; D not resolved. The length of the CDR3 is 12 residues. V was shortened by 1 base and J by 5 bases, with 8 bases between the two germline ends. Germline V lookup: CDR1 GTSNPN, CDR2 SVGIG (reference sequence). The CDR3 here is CAWSGVGTEAFF. In DNA, the CDR3 is TGTGCCTGGAGTGGGGTTGGTACTGAAGCTTTCTTT.

The V call is TRBV28, the J call TRBJ1-4; no firm D call. The CDR3 runs to 14 residues. Deletions cut 8 bases from V and 7 bases from J, with 17 bases between. Per the germline V gene, CDR1 is MDHEN and CDR2 is SYDVKM. CDR3 sequence (DNA): TGTGCCAGCCTTACCGTTCGGGAGTCTGAAAAACTGTTTTTT. Protein: CASLTVRESEKLFF.

J is TRBJ2-1 and V is TRBV5-1, with a weak D call TRBD1 (6 bases). Looked up from germline, CDR1 is SGHRS and CDR2 is YFSETQ. The CDR3 length is 15 residues. V lost 4 bases and J 0 bases, leaving 11 bases between the germline ends. Here the CDR3 reads CASSLTGSSYNEQFF. As DNA, the CDR3 is TGCGCCAGCAGCCTGACAGGCAGCTCCTACAATGAGCAGTTCTTC.

J is TRBJ2-7 and V is TRBV5-1; 7 nucleotides match TRBD1. The CDR3 is 15 amino acids. Germline V gives CDR1 SGHRS, CDR2 YFSETQ. With V trimmed by 1 base and J by 2 bases, 6 bases remained unmatched. The CDR3 region has the DNA TGCGCCAGCAGCTTGCAACAGGGGCGGGCCTACGAGCAGTACTTC. Translated, it gives CASSLQQGRAYEQYF. Filled out from reference TRBV5-1 and TRBJ2-7, the complete variable domain reads KAGVTQTPRYLIKTRGQQVTLSCSPISGHRSVSWYQQTPGQGLQFLFEYFSETQRNKGNFPGRFSGRQFSNSRSEMNVSTLELGDSALYLCASSLQQGRAYEQYFGPGTRLTVT.

The chain recombines TRBV18 with TRBJ2-1, with 11 bases lining up with TRBD2. CDR1 is KGHSH, CDR2 LQKENI, per germline. The CDR3 length is 15 residues. Unmatched junction bases numbered 6, after V lost 3 bases and J lost 8 bases. CDR3 residues: CASSPTSGIRDEQFF. The CDR3 bases are TGTGCCAGCTCACCGACTAGCGGGATAAGGGATGAGCAGTTCTTC.

This clone was counted once. The rearrangement joins TRBV5-1 to TRBJ2-3, with 9 bases aligning to TRBD1. Germline V lookup: CDR1 SGHRS, CDR2 YFSETQ. The CDR3 covers 17 residues. V shed 0 bases, J shed 5 bases, and the junction held 10 bases outside the gene matches. The chain's CDR3 is CASSLEPGQGFKDTQYF. In DNA form, the CDR3 reads TGCGCCAGCAGCTTGGAGCCGGGACAGGGATTCAAAGATACGCAGTATTTT.

The genes are TRBV14 and TRBJ2-1; D not certain. V was shortened by 4 bases and J by 9 bases, with 13 bases between the two germline ends. Germline CDR1 and CDR2: SGHDN and FVKESK. This CDR3 contains 13 residues. The CDR3 DNA is TGTGCCAGCAGCCTACCTTCCAGTGGTGAGCAGTTCTTC. This gives the protein CASSLPSSGEQFF. Full variable domain (rest looked up from reference TRBV14 and TRBJ2-1): EAGVTQFPSHSVIEKGQTVTLRCDPISGHDNLYWYRRVMGKEIKFLLHFVKESKQDESGMPNNRFLAERTGGTYSTLKVQPAELEDSGVYFCASSLPSSGEQFFGPGTRLTVL.

This CDR3 reads CASSLSPGDSGNTIYF. In DNA form, the CDR3 reads TGTGCCAGCAGCTTAAGCCCCGGGGACTCTGGAAACACCATATATTTT. This chain links TRBV7-3 with TRBJ1-3; D remains unclear. CDR1 and CDR2 from the germline V gene are SGHTA and FQGTGA. Trimming took 1 base from V and 0 from J, leaving 10 bases between them. The CDR3 is 16 amino acids.

This sequence joins TRBV15 and TRBJ1-4; D perhaps matches TRBD1 (6 bases). Germline CDR1 LNHNV, CDR2 YYDKDF (reference sequence). V dropped 5 bases and J dropped 8 bases, with 21 bases sitting between them. The CDR3 runs 16 residues. The CDR3 here is CATSLGHKLSGEKLFF. CDR3 DNA sequence: TGTGCCACCAGCCTGGGACATAAACTTTCGGGGGAAAAACTGTTTTTT.

The chain recombines TRBV27 with TRBJ2-3; unclear D gene. The CDR3 spans 14 residues. The V and J ends lost 6 bases and 0 bases respectively, with 10 bases between them. From germline, CDR1 is MNHEY and CDR2 SMNVEV (reference sequence). This CDR3 reads CASSPGMSTDTQYF. In DNA form, the CDR3 reads TGTGCCAGCAGCCCTGGGATGAGCACAGATACGCAGTATTTT.

The chain recombines TRBV5-5 with TRBJ2-5, with 8 bases matching TRBD1. CDR3 size: 15 residues. V was clipped by 4 bases and J by 1 base; unmatched bases: 6. Germline lookup yields CDR1 SGHKS and CDR2 YYEKEE (reference sequence). The CDR3 spells CASSQTGVSQETQYF. In nucleotides, the CDR3 is TGTGCCAGCAGCCAGACAGGGGTGAGCCAAGAGACCCAGTACTTC.

The chain couples TRBV16 to TRBJ2-7; TRBD1 matches 8 bases. The germline CDR1 and CDR2 sequences are KGHSY and FQNENV. The CDR3 sequence is 13 residues long. V lost 5 bases to trimming and J lost 2 bases; unmatched junction nucleotides: 2. CDR3 DNA: TGTGCCAGCAGCTCGGACAGGGCCTACGAGCAGTACTTC. It encodes CASSSDRAYEQYF.

The chain has TRBV12-2 and TRBJ2-7; TRBD1 is the table's D call and was not checked against the DNA. TRBV12-2 is assigned pseudogene status. The CDR3 spans 16 residues. CDR3 nucleotide sequence: TGTGCAAGTCGCTTACTGCGTCGGGACAGGGTTTACGAGCAGTACTTC. Translation: CASRLLRRDRVYEQYF.

J is TRBJ2-1 and V is TRBV11-2, with TRBD2 matching over 12 bases. The CDR3 length is 15 residues. The trim removed 1 base at V and 8 bases at J, leaving 3 bases unmatched. Germline CDR1 and CDR2: SGHAT and FQNNGV. The CDR3 coding sequence is TGTGCCAGCAGCTTAGGACTAGCGGGAGTTGATGAGCAGTTCTTC. Translated, it gives CASSLGLAGVDEQFF.

The rearrangement joins TRBV27 to TRBJ2-1; D might be TRBD1 (7 bases). This CDR3 is 12 amino acids long. Germline V lookup: CDR1 MNHEY, CDR2 SMNVEV (reference sequence). V was trimmed by 7 bases and J by 8 bases, leaving 12 bases between them. The CDR3 DNA reads TGTGCCAGCATGGGCAGGGGGGATGAGCAGTTCTTC. As protein: CASMGRGDEQFF.